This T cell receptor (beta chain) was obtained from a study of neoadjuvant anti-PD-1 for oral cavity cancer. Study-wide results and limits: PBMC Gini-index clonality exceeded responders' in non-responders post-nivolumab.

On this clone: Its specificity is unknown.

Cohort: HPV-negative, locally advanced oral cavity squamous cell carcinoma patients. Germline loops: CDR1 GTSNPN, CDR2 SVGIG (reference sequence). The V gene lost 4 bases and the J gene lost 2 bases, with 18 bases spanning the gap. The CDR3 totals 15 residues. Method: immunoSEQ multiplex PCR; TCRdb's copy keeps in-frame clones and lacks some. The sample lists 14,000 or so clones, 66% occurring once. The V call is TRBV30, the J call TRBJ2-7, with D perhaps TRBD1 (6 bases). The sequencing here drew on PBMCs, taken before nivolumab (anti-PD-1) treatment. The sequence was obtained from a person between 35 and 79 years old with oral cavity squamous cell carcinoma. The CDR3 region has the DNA TGTGCCTGGACCCAAGGGCAGGGGAGTGCCTACGAGCAGTACTTC. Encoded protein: CAWTQGQGSAYEQYF. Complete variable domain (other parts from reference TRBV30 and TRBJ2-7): SQTIHQWPATLVQPVGSPLSLECTVEGTSNPNLYWYRQAAGRGLQLLFYSVGIGQISSEVPQNLSASRPQDRQFILSSKKLLLSDSGFYLCAWTQGQGSAYEQYFGPGTRLTVT.